Given below is one T cell receptor beta chain in context. In the original processing: Reference gene primer amplification gave estimated nucleated cell counts. The protocol was immunoSEQ multiplex PCR, while the TCRdb copy is restricted to in-frame clones and leaves out a portion. The DNA was the basis for D and trimming; V, J and clone size are from that table. The repertoire holds around 65,000 clones, with about 82% as singletons. These data are taken from a study of blood T cell repertoires in COVID-19. In the study overall: Italy, Spain and the United States were the sources of the convalescent and acute COVID-19 samples. PBMCs, B-cell-depleted T cells, or T cells provided the cDNA or gDNA that made up the material.

The length of the CDR3 is 18 residues. Germline trimming cut 3 bases from V and 6 bases from J; bases unmatched to any gene: 17. CDR1 and CDR2 (germline): MDHEN, SYDVKM. V usage is TRBV28 and J usage is TRBJ1-1; TRBD1 matches at 9 bases. The clonotype comes from a human donor in a cohort sampled during active COVID-19. Sequencing was done on a sample of peripheral blood. CDR3: CASSFWTGVIRSVPEAFF. CDR3 sequence (DNA): TGTGCCAGCAGTTTCTGGACAGGGGTGATCCGGAGTGTACCTGAAGCTTTCTTT.